These T cell receptor beta chains were read from a single sample in a study of blood T cell repertoires in COVID-19. Some clones are missing from TCRdb's copy, which holds only in-frame ones; the method was immunoSEQ multiplex PCR. The sample consists of 55,000 to 95,000 clones, roughly 79% of them appearing once. Sequencing was carried out using peripheral blood. These TCRs come from an older woman with acute or convalescent COVID-19. CDR3s include the opening cysteine and the closing phenylalanine or tryptophan.

CDR3 protein: CASSVVPGHSPLHF; V gene: TRBV9; J gene: TRBJ1-6
CDR3 protein: CASSWQEEKAFF; V gene: TRBV11-2; J gene: TRBJ1-1
CDR3 protein: CASSQDSVPTDTQYF; V gene: TRBV4-2; J gene: TRBJ2-3
CDR3 protein: CASSLTGGSPNYGYTF; V gene: TRBV5-1; J gene: TRBJ1-2
CDR3 protein: CSASPLMRATNEKLFF; V gene: TRBV20-1; J gene: TRBJ1-4
CDR3 protein: CASSLAKEAFF; V gene: TRBV5-1; J gene: TRBJ1-1
CDR3 protein: CAWKLAPDTQYF; V gene: TRBV30; J gene: TRBJ2-3
CDR3 protein: CASSLTLTPGSGAFF; V gene: TRBV5-1; J gene: TRBJ1-1
CDR3 protein: CASSFPGGSTDTQYF; V gene: TRBV28; J gene: TRBJ2-3
CDR3 protein: CASSLSRNEQFF; V gene: TRBV12-3/TRBV12-4; J gene: TRBJ2-1
CDR3 protein: CSVAFGTGVSYEQYF; V gene: TRBV29-1; J gene: TRBJ2-7
CDR3 protein: CASGRAGNQPQHF; V gene: TRBV6-5; J gene: TRBJ1-5
CDR3 protein: CASSPTLAYSEQYF; V gene: TRBV9; J gene: TRBJ2-7
CDR3 protein: CASSLGGRGSGNTIYF; V gene: TRBV7-8; J gene: TRBJ1-3
CDR3 protein: CASSRDRDGYTF; V gene: TRBV6-5; J gene: TRBJ1-2
CDR3 protein: CASSIPTNNQPQHF; V gene: TRBV19; J gene: TRBJ1-5
CDR3 protein: CASSSRDNSGNTIYF; V gene: TRBV21-1; J gene: TRBJ1-3
CDR3 protein: CASSLARLNEQFF; V gene: TRBV7-9; J gene: TRBJ2-1
CDR3 protein: CASSRSGGSTDTQYF; V gene: TRBV3-1/TRBV3-2; J gene: TRBJ2-3
CDR3 protein: CASTGLGYGGYTF; V gene: TRBV27; J gene: TRBJ1-2
CDR3 protein: CASSLRRLYEQYF; V gene: TRBV5-6; J gene: TRBJ2-7
CDR3 protein: CASSRDRDLYEQYF; V gene: TRBV27; J gene: TRBJ2-7
CDR3 protein: CASSIAGVPLHF; V gene: TRBV19; J gene: TRBJ1-6
CDR3 protein: CASSQAGAPGNTIYF; V gene: TRBV3-1/TRBV3-2; J gene: TRBJ1-3
CDR3 protein: CASRVAGDRDTEAFF; V gene: TRBV28; J gene: TRBJ1-1
CDR3 protein: CASSQGGRASNTEAFF; V gene: TRBV4-2; J gene: TRBJ1-1
CDR3 protein: CASSPGRGSNYEQYF; V gene: TRBV19; J gene: TRBJ2-7
CDR3 protein: CASGRAYNEQFF; V gene: TRBV3-1/TRBV3-2; J gene: TRBJ2-1
CDR3 protein: CASSQRQGGGVNSPLHF; V gene: TRBV18; J gene: TRBJ1-6
CDR3 protein: CASSMRPQPQHF; V gene: TRBV19; J gene: TRBJ1-5
CDR3 protein: CASSWGDREATEAFF; V gene: TRBV5-1; J gene: TRBJ1-1
CDR3 protein: CASSTLQGFYGYTF; V gene: TRBV19; J gene: TRBJ1-2
CDR3 protein: CASSVLAGGLYQETQYF; V gene: TRBV10-2; J gene: TRBJ2-5
CDR3 protein: CASSPLTGTNEKLFF; V gene: TRBV18; J gene: TRBJ1-4
CDR3 protein: CASSVLRGGYTF; V gene: TRBV2; J gene: TRBJ1-2
CDR3 protein: CASSLRQTSPLHF; V gene: TRBV5-1; J gene: TRBJ1-6
CDR3 protein: CASSPAGTDTQYF; V gene: TRBV6-4; J gene: TRBJ2-3
CDR3 protein: CASSPTGDNEKLFF; V gene: TRBV6-5; J gene: TRBJ1-4
CDR3 protein: CASSTRGGEQYF; V gene: TRBV12-3/TRBV12-4; J gene: TRBJ2-7
CDR3 protein: CASSLSQPSGYSYNEQFF; V gene: TRBV27; J gene: TRBJ2-1
CDR3 protein: CASSLSYYQPQHF; V gene: TRBV28; J gene: TRBJ1-5
CDR3 protein: CASSAKTGAPTIEQYF; V gene: TRBV9; J gene: TRBJ2-7
CDR3 protein: CASSLGAQTYEQYF; V gene: TRBV18; J gene: TRBJ2-7
CDR3 protein: CASERGGQYGYTF; V gene: TRBV28; J gene: TRBJ1-2
CDR3 protein: CASSIVEGAPSYEQYF; V gene: TRBV19; J gene: TRBJ2-7
CDR3 protein: CASSPLRTSGTAKNIQYF; V gene: TRBV14; J gene: TRBJ2-4
CDR3 protein: CASTQELQFNSPLHF; V gene: TRBV6-1; J gene: TRBJ1-6
CDR3 protein: CASSTQGAVGGYTF; V gene: TRBV3-1/TRBV3-2; J gene: TRBJ1-2
CDR3 protein: CAWRRLAGGEQFF; V gene: TRBV30; J gene: TRBJ2-1
CDR3 protein: CASSLEGLAGTGELFF; V gene: TRBV9; J gene: TRBJ2-2
CDR3 protein: CASSLLNEQFF; V gene: TRBV28; J gene: TRBJ2-1